Below, one T cell receptor (beta chain) is given with its context. Its target is not known. Specified time point: neoterminal ileum biopsy at postoperative endoscopy, about 6 months after surgery. Eligibility required adulthood, ileal or ileocolonic Crohn's disease and indicated ileocolonic resection. The data originate from a study of T cell repertoires in ileal Crohn's disease. Study-wide context: Thiopurines (around twelve) or anti-TNF agents (around 17) were given postoperatively to about half. M6 samples are neoterminal ileum biopsies from postoperative colonoscopy.

This CDR3 contains 13 residues. Germline lookup yields CDR1 SGDLS and CDR2 YYNGEE. With V trimmed by 3 bases and J by 6 bases, 4 bases remained unmatched. General study points: All patients with clonality above 26.8% had endoscopic recurrence.

Some clones are missing from TCRdb's copy, which holds only in-frame ones; the method was immunoSEQ multiplex PCR. The sample records approximately 12,000 clones, 78% being singletons. V gene TRBV9 combines with J gene TRBJ2-5; 8 bases map to TRBD2. The source material was ileal tissue. The TCR sequence derives from an adult with Crohn's disease. The CDR3 DNA sequence: TGTGCCAGCAGCGGACCGGGAGGGCAGACCCAGTACTTC. Encoded protein: CASSGPGGQTQYF. Looking up the rest from reference TRBV9 and TRBJ2-5 gives the full variable domain: DSGVTQTPKHLITATGQRVTLRCSPRSGDLSVYWYQQSLDQGLQFLIQYYNGEERAKGNILERFSAQQFPDLHSELNLSSLELGDSALYFCASSGPGGQTQYFGPGTRLLVL.